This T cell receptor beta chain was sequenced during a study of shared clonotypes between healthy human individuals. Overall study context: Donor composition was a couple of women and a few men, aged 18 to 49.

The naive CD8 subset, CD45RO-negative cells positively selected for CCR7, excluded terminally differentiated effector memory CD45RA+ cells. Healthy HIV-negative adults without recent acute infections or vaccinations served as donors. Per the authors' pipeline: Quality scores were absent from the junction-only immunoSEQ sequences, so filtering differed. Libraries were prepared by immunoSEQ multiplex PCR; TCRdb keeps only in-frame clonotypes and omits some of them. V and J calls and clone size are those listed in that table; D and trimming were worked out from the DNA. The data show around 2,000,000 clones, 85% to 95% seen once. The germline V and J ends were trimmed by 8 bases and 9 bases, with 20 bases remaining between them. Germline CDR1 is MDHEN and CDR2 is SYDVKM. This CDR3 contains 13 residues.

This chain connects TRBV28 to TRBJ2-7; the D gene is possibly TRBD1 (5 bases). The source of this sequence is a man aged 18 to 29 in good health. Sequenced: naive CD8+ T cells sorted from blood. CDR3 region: CASRDSEWFGQYF. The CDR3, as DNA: TGTGCCAGCCGAGACAGTGAATGGTTTGGGCAGTACTTC. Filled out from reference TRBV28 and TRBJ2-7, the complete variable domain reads DVKVTQSSRYLVKRTGEKVFLECVQDMDHENMFWYRQDPGLGLRLIYFSYDVKMKEKGDIPEGYSVSREKKERFSLILESASTNQTSMYLCASRDSEWFGQYFGPGTRLTVT.